This record looks at one T cell receptor beta chain sequence and its context. Its specificity is unknown. TCRdb re-called the 5' RACE reads; one entry per CDR3 protein, DNA not given. The table gives 300,000 to 500,000 distinct CDR3 sequences; the top ten clones make up about 11% of it. CDR3 length: 12 amino acids. Germline-derived CDR1 and CDR2 are LGHDT and YNNKEL (reference sequence). This sample is part of a study of T cells expressing NK-cell markers. Overall study results and limits: HCMV specificity was not established for the expanded NKG2C+ T cell clones.

Material: blood T cells: a sorted CD56 or NKG2C T cell subset, CD4+ or CD8+ T cells, or bulk PBMC T cells (not recorded which). The clonotype comes from a woman in her forties or fifties in good health. The chain combines TRBV3-1 with TRBJ1-2. The CDR3 sequence is CATLAAGTGYTF. Full variable domain (rest looked up from reference TRBV3-1 and TRBJ1-2): DTAVSQTPKYLVTQMGNDKSIKCEQNLGHDTMYWYKQDSKKFLKIMFSYNNKELIINETVPNRFSPKSPDKAHLNLHINSLELGDSAVYFCATLAAGTGYTFGSGTRLTVV.